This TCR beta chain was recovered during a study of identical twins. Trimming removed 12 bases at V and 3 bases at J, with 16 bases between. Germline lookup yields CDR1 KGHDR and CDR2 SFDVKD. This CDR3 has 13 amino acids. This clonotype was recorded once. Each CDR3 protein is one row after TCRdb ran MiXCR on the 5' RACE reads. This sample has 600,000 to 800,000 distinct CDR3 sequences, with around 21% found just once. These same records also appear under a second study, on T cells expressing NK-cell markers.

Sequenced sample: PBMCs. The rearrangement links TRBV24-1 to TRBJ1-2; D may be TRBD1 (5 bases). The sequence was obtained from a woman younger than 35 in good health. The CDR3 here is CAPPGFVDYGYTF. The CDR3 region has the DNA TGTGCCCCTCCAGGGTTTGTGGACTATGGCTACACCTTC.